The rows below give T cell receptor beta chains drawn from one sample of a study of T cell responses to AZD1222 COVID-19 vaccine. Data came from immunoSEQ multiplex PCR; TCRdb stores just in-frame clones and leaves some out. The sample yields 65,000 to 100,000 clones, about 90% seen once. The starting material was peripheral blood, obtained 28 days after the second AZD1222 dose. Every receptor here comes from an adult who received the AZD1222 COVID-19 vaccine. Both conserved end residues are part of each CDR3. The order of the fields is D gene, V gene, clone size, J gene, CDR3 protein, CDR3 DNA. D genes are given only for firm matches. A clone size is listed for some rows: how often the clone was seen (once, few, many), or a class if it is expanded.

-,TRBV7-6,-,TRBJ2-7,CASSLGQVDYEQYF,TGTGCCAGCAGCTTAGGACAGGTGGACTACGAGCAGTACTTC
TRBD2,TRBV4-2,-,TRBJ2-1,CASSHGSGSEQFF,TGTGCCAGCAGCCACGGTAGCGGGAGTGAGCAGTTCTTC
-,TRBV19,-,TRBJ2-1,CASSIRTVNEQFF,TGTGCCAGTAGTATTCGGACGGTCAATGAGCAGTTCTTC
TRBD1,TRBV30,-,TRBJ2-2,CAWSGTGTAGELFF,TGTGCCTGGAGTGGGACCGGGACAGCTGGGGAGCTGTTTTTT
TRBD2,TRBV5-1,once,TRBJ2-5,CASSLGAGTGRTQYF,TGCGCCAGCAGCTTGGGAGCGGGAACCGGAAGGACCCAGTACTTC
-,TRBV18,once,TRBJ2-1,CASSPAGAYNEQFF,TGTGCCAGCTCACCCGCAGGGGCCTACAATGAGCAGTTCTTC
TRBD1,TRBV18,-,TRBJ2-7,CASSPGTGSSYEQYF,TGTGCCAGCTCACCAGGGACAGGGAGCTCCTACGAGCAGTACTTC
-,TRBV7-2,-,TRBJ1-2,CASSSPPGRNSGSYGYTF,TGTGCCAGCAGCAGCCCCCCGGGACGGAATTCGGGATCGTATGGCTACACCTTC
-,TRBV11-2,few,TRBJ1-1,CASSLDLGRNTEAFF,TGTGCCAGCAGCTTAGATCTGGGAAGGAACACTGAAGCTTTCTTT
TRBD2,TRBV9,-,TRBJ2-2,CASSALIAGGPGELFF,TGTGCCAGCAGCGCCCTGATAGCGGGAGGGCCCGGGGAGCTGTTTTTT
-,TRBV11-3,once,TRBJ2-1,CASSGRGYNEQFF,TGTGCCAGCAGTGGTCGGGGATACAATGAGCAGTTCTTC
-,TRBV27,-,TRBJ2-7,CASSLQPNYEQYF,TGTGCCAGCAGTTTACAGCCAAACTACGAGCAGTACTTC
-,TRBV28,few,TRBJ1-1,CASSLLVTEAFF,TGTGCCAGCAGTTTATTGGTCACTGAAGCTTTCTTT
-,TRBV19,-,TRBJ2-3,CASTPGPSTDTQYF,TGTGCCAGTACCCCGGGACCAAGCACAGATACGCAGTATTTT
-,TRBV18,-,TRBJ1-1,CASSPSARNTEAFF,TGTGCCAGCTCACCGAGTGCCAGAAACACTGAAGCTTTCTTT
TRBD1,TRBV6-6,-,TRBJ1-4,CASRRQGADEKLFF,TGTGCCAGCCGACGACAGGGGGCGGATGAAAAACTGTTTTTT
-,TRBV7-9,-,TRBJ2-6,CASSLQESGANVLTF,TGTGCCAGCAGCTTACAGGAATCGGGGGCCAACGTCCTGACTTTC